A single sample is the source of the 9 T cell receptor beta chains below, sequenced in a study of T cell responses to AZD1222 COVID-19 vaccine. Here immunoSEQ multiplex PCR was the method, and the copy in TCRdb shows in-frame clones only, minus some. Seen here are roughly 120,000 clones, about nine tenths observed once, and the top ten hold approximately 19%. This specimen was peripheral blood, taken on day 0 of MenACWY control vaccination. These receptors originate from an adult in good health.

The CDR3 here is CASSDFGGTGGRGHEQYF. The CDR3 nucleotides are TGTGCCAGCAGTGATTTCGGGGGTACAGGGGGAAGGGGCCACGAGCAGTACTTC. V is TRBV27 and J is TRBJ2-7, with 8 bases lining up with TRBD1. The V gene's germline CDR1 is MNHEY and CDR2 SMNVEV (reference sequence). The CDR3 has 18 residues. The ends lost 5 bases at V and 5 bases at J; junction bases unmatched: 20.

This rearrangement joins TRBV6-6 to TRBJ2-7, with 12 nucleotides matching TRBD1. CDR1 is MNHNY, CDR2 SVGAGI, per germline (reference sequence). The CDR3 covers 15 residues. Trimming took 4 bases from V and 6 from J; bases not matched to a gene: 7. CDR3 DNA: TGTGCCAGCAGTTCCCCGGGACAGGGGGCAAGCGAGCAGTACTTC. This encodes CASSSPGQGASEQYF.

V usage is TRBV18 and J usage is TRBJ1-1; D is unclear. Germline CDR1 reads KGHSH; CDR2 reads LQKENI. CDR3 size: 17 residues. The V end was cut by 1 base, the J end by 3 bases, with 18 bases between. Written as DNA, the CDR3 is TGTGCCAGCTCACCACGGGCCTCAACCCAACGGGACACTGAAGCTTTCTTT. Protein: CASSPRASTQRDTEAFF.

There are a few counts of this clone. The CDR3 loop is CASRPQELSSGNTIYF. The CDR3 region has the DNA TGTGCCAGCAGACCACAGGAACTCAGCTCTGGAAACACCATATATTTT. The V and J genes are TRBV27 and TRBJ1-3; tentative D call: TRBD1 (5 bases). This CDR3 contains 16 residues. The ends were cut back, 6 bases at V and 0 bases at J, with 15 bases in the middle. Germline CDR1 and CDR2: MNHEY and SMNVEV (reference sequence).

J is TRBJ2-7 and V is TRBV19; D uncertain. The germline V and J ends were trimmed by 5 bases and 0 bases, with 5 bases remaining between them. This CDR3 spans 12 amino acids. Germline V gene sequence: CDR1 LNHDA, CDR2 SQIVND (reference sequence). The CDR3 loop is CASSSYSYEQYF. The CDR3 DNA reads TGTGCCAGTAGTTCGTACTCCTACGAGCAGTACTTC.

The genes are TRBV28 and TRBJ1-2; D is perhaps TRBD1 (5 bases). The germline CDR1 and CDR2 sequences are MDHEN and SYDVKM. The germline V and J ends were trimmed by 8 bases and 4 bases, with 23 bases remaining between them. The CDR3 covers 16 residues. CDR3 sequence: CASFQNRDLRLYGYTF. Written as DNA, the CDR3 is TGTGCCAGCTTCCAAAACCGGGACCTCAGACTCTATGGCTACACCTTC.

The table lists this clone with a few counts. This chain joins TRBV7-3 and TRBJ1-6; no clear D gene. V gave up 1 base and J gave up 7 bases, with 11 bases separating them. The CDR3 runs to 15 residues. Germline-derived CDR1 and CDR2 are SGHTA and FQGTGA. CDR3 sequence: CASSLNGRTNSPLHF. For the CDR3, the DNA is TGTGCCAGCAGCTTAAACGGACGGACCAATTCACCCCTCCACTTT.

In its sample, this clone was seen once. The rearrangement joins TRBV7-9 to TRBJ1-6; D gene ambiguous. This CDR3 spans 13 amino acids. Germline V gene sequence: CDR1 SEHNR, CDR2 FQNEAQ (reference sequence). The V gene lost 4 bases and the J gene lost 9 bases, with 10 bases spanning the gap. CDR3 region: CASSSAGFSPLHF. In nucleotides, the CDR3 is TGTGCCAGCAGCTCCGCAGGCTTTTCACCCCTCCACTTT.

The CDR3 reads CASTSGVDQPQHF. CDR3 nucleotide sequence: TGTGCCAGCACTTCCGGGGTGGACCAGCCCCAGCATTTT. V gene TRBV27 combines with J gene TRBJ1-5; D is ambiguous. Trimming left V 7 bases short and J 7 bases short, with 14 bases between. The CDR3 is made up of 13 amino acids. The V gene's germline CDR1 is MNHEY and CDR2 SMNVEV (reference sequence).